This entry is about one T cell receptor (beta chain). This entry is derived from a study of blood T cell repertoires in COVID-19. J gave up 4 bases and V 3 bases, and 1 base lay outside the gene matches. CDR3 length: 14 residues. The germline gives CDR1 MDHEN, CDR2 SYDVKM. The data were produced by immunoSEQ multiplex PCR, yet TCRdb's version contains in-frame clones alone and is incomplete. The repertoire holds about 66,000 clones, about 91% seen once, with around 6% in the top ten. The sequenced material came from peripheral blood. This chain joins TRBV28 and TRBJ1-5; 9 bases are shared with TRBD1. This TCR was sampled from a woman aged 70-85 years with acute or convalescent COVID-19. In nucleotides, the CDR3 is TGTGCCAGCAGTTTCGGGACAGGGAATCAGCCCCAGCATTTT. Its protein product is CASSFGTGNQPQHF.